One and the same sample provided the 2 T cell receptor beta chains below, sequenced in a study of cytomegalovirus exposure and HLA in healthy donors (dated by TCRdb to 2015 to 2018). Library preparation employed the immunoSEQ multiplex PCR assay. The multiplex PCR relied on a mix of 60 forward primers for TCR Vbeta segments and 13 reverse primers for TCR Jbeta segments. TCRdb stores this immuneACCESS table with in-frame sequences only. Part of the clones is absent; in the studies checked, under half of the shortfall reflects unresolved V genes, and no reason is known for the rest. The sample table lists 140,000 or so clones, less than 85% of them with a count of one. The ten largest clones take up 4.3% of the sample. Specimen: PBMCs. The receptors were sampled from a man aged 18 to 29 in good health and CMV-seropositive.

The chain combines TRBV30 with TRBJ2-7; 9 bases are shared with TRBD1. From germline, CDR1 is GTSNPN and CDR2 SVGIG (reference sequence). The CDR3 contains 17 residues. The V segment lost 3 bases and the J segment 0 bases; nucleotides outside the gene matches: 12. CDR3 protein: CAWSRAEGQGPSYEQYF. As DNA, the CDR3 is TGTGCCTGGAGCCGCGCGGAGGGACAGGGACCCTCCTACGAGCAGTACTTC.

The chain employs TRBV5-3 and TRBJ1-2, with a tentative D call TRBD1 (6 bases). TRBV5-3 carries the ORF label, with uncertain function. The CDR3 spans 18 residues. Between the trimmed V and J ends, which lost 3 bases and 3 bases, there was a span of 24 bases. In DNA form, the CDR3 reads TGTGCCAGAAGCTCAGATCACAAGACGGGACAAAAGGACTATGGCTACACCTTC. Amino acids: CARSSDHKTGQKDYGYTF.